The count of the clone carrying this TCR beta chain is one. This sample is part of a study of blood T cell repertoires in COVID-19. Study as a whole: Researchers got acute and convalescent COVID-19 samples from the United States, Italy and Spain. The cDNA or gDNA used as material had been derived from T cells, B-cell-depleted T cells, or PBMCs.

In the original processing: Reference gene primer amplification gave estimated nucleated cell counts. Sequencing was performed with immunoSEQ multiplex PCR; in TCRdb, only in-frame clones are kept and a portion is missing. The V and J calls and clone size come from that table; D and trimming were worked out from the DNA. The data hold some 200,000 clones, with 84% observed a single time. The CDR3 runs to 16 residues. With 5 bases clipped from V and 5 bases from J, the junction kept 9 bases outside the gene matches. Germline V gene lookup returns CDR1 MNHNY and CDR2 SVGAGI (reference sequence). The chain couples TRBV6-6 to TRBJ1-6, with TRBD1 identical over 7 bases. The receptor comes from a human donor with acute or convalescent COVID-19. The donor label of this sample is uncertain. Material for sequencing was peripheral blood. CDR3 bases: TGTGCCAGCAGTCCCGGACAGGCGATAAATAATTCACCCCTCCACTTT. Protein: CASSPGQAINNSPLHF.